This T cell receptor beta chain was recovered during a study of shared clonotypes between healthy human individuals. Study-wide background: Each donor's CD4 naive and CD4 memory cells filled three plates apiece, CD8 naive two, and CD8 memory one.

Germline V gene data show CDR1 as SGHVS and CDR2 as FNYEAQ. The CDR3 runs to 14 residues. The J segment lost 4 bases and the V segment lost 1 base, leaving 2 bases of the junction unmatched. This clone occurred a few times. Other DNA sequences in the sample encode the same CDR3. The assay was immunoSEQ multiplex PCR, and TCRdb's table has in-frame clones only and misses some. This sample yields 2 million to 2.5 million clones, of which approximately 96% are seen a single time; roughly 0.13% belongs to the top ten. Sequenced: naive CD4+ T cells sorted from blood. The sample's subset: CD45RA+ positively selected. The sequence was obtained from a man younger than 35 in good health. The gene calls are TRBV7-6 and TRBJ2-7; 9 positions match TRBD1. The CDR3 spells CASSLGQGGYEQYF. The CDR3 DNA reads TGTGCCAGCAGCTTAGGACAGGGGGGATACGAGCAGTACTTC.